The clone carrying this TCR beta chain was seen many times. This specimen belongs to a study of T-cell reconstitution after alpha-beta-depleted transplantation in children. The CDR3 has 13 residues. The germline V gene encodes CDR1 SGHTA and CDR2 FQGNSA. With V trimmed by 5 bases and J by 5 bases, 1 base remained unmatched. Library preparation (for TCRbeta) was performed with unique molecular identifiers. Each CDR3 protein gets one entry after TCRdb re-called the PCR reads with MiXCR. This repertoire shows about 120,000 distinct CDR3 sequences, under 13% found once; its top ten account for about 7.3%.

This sequence originates from a human donor who donated a stem cell graft to a child with acute lymphoblastic leukemia. V and J are TRBV7-2 and TRBJ2-1; TRBD1 aligns across 9 bases. Material: PBMCs from the stem cell graft donor, obtained from the stem cell graft. CDR3 amino acids: CASSRDRDNEQFF. Written as DNA, the CDR3 is TGTGCCAGCAGCCGGGACAGGGACAATGAGCAGTTCTTC.